Reported below is one TCR beta chain. Methods used by the authors: Quantification of nucleated cells was approximated via reference gene primer amplification. The assay was immunoSEQ multiplex PCR, and TCRdb's table has in-frame clones only and misses some. Clone size and V and J calls were adopted from that table, with D and trimming inferred from the DNA. The repertoire has 120,000 to 150,000 clones, approximately 90% of them found once; the top ten carry more than 3.5%. This sample is drawn from a study of blood T cell repertoires in COVID-19. Study-level information: Acute-phase and convalescent COVID-19 samples originated in the United States, Italy and Spain. The cDNA or gDNA used as material had been derived from T cells, B-cell-depleted T cells, or PBMCs.

Per germline, CDR1 SNHLY and CDR2 FYNNEI. The CDR3 runs 14 residues. V was clipped by 7 bases and J by 2 bases; unmatched bases: 7. The receptor was isolated from a woman aged 40 to 50 with acute or convalescent COVID-19. V and J are TRBV2 and TRBJ2-7; 8 bases map to TRBD1. The specimen sequenced was peripheral blood. CDR3 DNA: TGTGCCAGCATTGAGGAACAGGGGGCCTACGAGCAGTACTTC. It is translated as CASIEEQGAYEQYF.